The 5 T cell receptor beta chains reported below all come from one sample, sequenced in a study of regulatory T cells in long-lasting Graves disease (dated by TCRdb to about 2021). Libraries were prepared through multiplex PCR. Sequencing relied on an Illumina HiSeq 4000. To build TCR beta libraries, CDR3 regions were amplified by Arm-PCR using iRepertoire HTBI primers. In TCRdb, the public reads were trimmed at Q25 with fastp and aligned with MiXCR, with productive beta chains retained. All rows with the same CDR3 protein become a single entry with the most common DNA and genes. The sample has hundreds of thousands of distinct CDR3 sequences on record, more than 20% of them singletons. Of the sample, 20% to 25% falls within the top ten clones. The sample's time point label, in plain terms: persistent/refractory GD, antithyroid drugs over 5 years with positive TRAb. For both TCR sequencing and RNA sequencing, RNA was extracted from PBMCs using TRIzol.

Sequenced material: peripheral blood mononuclear cells (PBMCs), taken when the disease was refractory, from a patient treated with antithyroid drugs. All receptors derive from a female donor with Graves disease.

This chain uses TRBV4-1 with TRBJ1-1; 9 bases line up with TRBD1. After removal of 5 bases from V and 0 bases from J, the junction contained 7 bases not matched to a gene. This CDR3 comprises 16 residues. Germline V gives CDR1 MGHRA, CDR2 YSYEKL. The CDR3 protein is CASSLGTGIMNTEAFF. In nucleotides, the CDR3 is TGCGCCAGCAGCTTGGGGACAGGGATAATGAACACTGAAGCTTTCTTT.

This clonotype was recorded many times. The chain carries TRBV12-3 or TRBV12-4 and TRBJ2-7, with D maybe TRBD2 (6 bases). The CDR3 has 15 amino acids. V lost 2 bases and J lost 3, with 14 bases in between. Here the CDR3 DNA reads TGTGCCAGCAGTTTACGAGAACTAGCTAACTACGAGCAGTACTTC. Translation: CASSLRELANYEQYF.

This clonotype turned up a few times. The chain couples TRBV14 to TRBJ2-5, with 7 bases identical to TRBD2. Germline loops: CDR1 SGHDN, CDR2 FVKESK. The CDR3 contains 14 residues. V lost 4 bases to trimming and J lost 5 bases; unmatched junction nucleotides: 7. The CDR3 loop is CASSPGGYRETQYF. CDR3 sequence (DNA): TGTGCCAGCAGCCCCGGGGGGTATCGGGAGACCCAGTACTTC. Filled out from reference TRBV14 and TRBJ2-5, the complete variable domain reads EAGVTQFPSHSVIEKGQTVTLRCDPISGHDNLYWYRRVMGKEIKFLLHFVKESKQDESGMPNNRFLAERTGGTYSTLKVQPAELEDSGVYFCASSPGGYRETQYFGPGTRLLVL.

This clonotype turned up a few times. The chain has TRBV6-2 or TRBV6-3 and TRBJ2-7, with 8 bases aligning to TRBD2. The germline V gene has CDR1 MNHEY and CDR2 SVGEGT. The V and J ends lost 2 bases and 5 bases, in that order; junction bases with no gene match: 8. CDR3 length: 15 amino acids. The CDR3: CASSYLPAGENEQYF. The CDR3, as DNA: TGTGCCAGCAGTTACCTTCCAGCGGGAGAAAACGAGCAGTACTTC.

The chain couples TRBV6-1 to TRBJ2-7; 9 bases are a match to TRBD1. V gave up 5 bases and J gave up 5 bases; unmatched junction bases: 16. The CDR3 length is 17 residues. In germline, CDR1 is MNHNS, CDR2 SASEGT. The DNA for the CDR3 is TGTGCCAGCAGTCGTACCAGGACCGGGACAGGGTCTAACGAGCAGTACTTC. Translated: CASSRTRTGTGSNEQYF.